The present T cell receptor beta chain was sequenced within a study of spatial heterogeneity in lung cancer. Study observations and caveats: Approximate estimated coverage of tumor T cells amounted to about 7% for alpha and 11% to 15% for beta chains. The number of expanded tumor alpha and beta chains correlated with mutation number.

This clonotype was detected many times. Its antigen is unknown. This beta chain slipped into a library made for alpha chains as a stray read, so its size is not meaningful. Described time point: sample taken at primary tumor resection. Sequencing covered unsorted whole RNA taken from tumor, nontumor lung or frozen PBMC. Using its own MiXCR run on the 5' RACE reads, TCRdb lists one record per CDR3 protein. The data contain about 14,000 distinct CDR3 sequences, more than 5% of them singletons. Germline V gene data show CDR1 as LGHDT and CDR2 as YNNKEL (reference sequence). This CDR3 is 20 amino acids long. V was shortened by 2 bases and J by 0 bases, with 23 bases between the two germline ends.

Sequencing was performed on lung tumor tissue, taken at surgery. The receptor comes from a female donor with early-stage non-small cell lung cancer. The gene calls are TRBV3-1 and TRBJ1-5; no reliable D call. The CDR3 DNA sequence: TGTGCCAGCAGCCAATGTTACCGGACCTATAGCCCCTATAGCAATCAGCCCCAGCATTTT. Amino acids: CASSQCYRTYSPYSNQPQHF.